Listed here is a single T cell receptor beta chain. The data were obtained in a study of blood T cell repertoires in COVID-19. As for the study in general: Sample material is recorded as cDNA or gDNA derived from T cells, B-cell-depleted T cells, or PBMCs.

All enrollees were roughly 18 to 90 years old and from 20 to 30 US areas. This table comes from immunoSEQ multiplex PCR, and its TCRdb copy is limited to in-frame clones, with some not included. The data show some 140,000 clones, with around 80% seen just once and 2% to 3% held by the top ten. The clonotype originates from a middle-aged man with acute COVID-19. The sample consisted of PBMCs or T cells enriched from blood (not recorded which).

The CDR3, as DNA: TGTGCCAGCAGGCCCAGGGAGGTCGGAAACACCATATATTTT. Residues: CASRPREVGNTIYF. The V and J genes are TRBV2 and TRBJ1-3, with a tentative D call TRBD1 (5 bases). The V gene's germline CDR1 is SNHLY and CDR2 FYNNEI. The CDR3 is made up of 14 amino acids. V lost 6 bases and J lost 4, with 13 bases in between.